This T cell receptor (beta chain) originates from a study of blood T cell repertoires in COVID-19. About the research overall: PBMCs, B-cell-depleted T cells, or T cells provided the cDNA or gDNA that made up the material.

Unmatched junction bases numbered 3, after V lost 3 bases and J lost 2 bases. This CDR3 is built from 15 residues. The germline V gene has CDR1 SNHLY and CDR2 FYNNEI. TCRdb's table, derived via immunoSEQ multiplex PCR, lists solely in-frame clones and lacks some. The sample yields 50,000 or so clones, 83% seen once. This chain joins TRBV2 and TRBJ2-1; 8 nucleotides align to TRBD2. The sequence came from a man aged 35-49 years with acute or convalescent COVID-19. The sequenced sample consisted of peripheral blood. In nucleotides, the CDR3 is TGTGCCAGCAGTGAGTTTAGCGGGGCCTACAATGAGCAGTTCTTC. It is translated as CASSEFSGAYNEQFF.